This T cell receptor (beta chain) comes out of a study of early stage breast cancer tumors. V lost 6 bases and J lost 4, with 15 bases in between. The CDR3 covers 14 residues. Per the germline V gene, CDR1 is SNHLY and CDR2 is FYNNEI. Blood replicates held 0.5 ug DNA, tumor or normal breast roughly 1.5 ug, two each. Sequenced by immunoSEQ multiplex PCR; TCRdb stores in-frame clones only, minus some. The profile covers roughly 49,000 clones, with approximately 78% appearing a single time and roughly 3% taken by the ten largest. Sequenced: blood. The receptor was derived from a person aged 35-49 years with breast cancer. V gene TRBV2 combines with J gene TRBJ1-2; D perhaps matches TRBD1 (5 bases). CDR3 amino acids: CASRKQTGGYGYTF. For the CDR3, the DNA is TGTGCCAGCAGAAAACAAACAGGTGGCTATGGCTACACCTTC.